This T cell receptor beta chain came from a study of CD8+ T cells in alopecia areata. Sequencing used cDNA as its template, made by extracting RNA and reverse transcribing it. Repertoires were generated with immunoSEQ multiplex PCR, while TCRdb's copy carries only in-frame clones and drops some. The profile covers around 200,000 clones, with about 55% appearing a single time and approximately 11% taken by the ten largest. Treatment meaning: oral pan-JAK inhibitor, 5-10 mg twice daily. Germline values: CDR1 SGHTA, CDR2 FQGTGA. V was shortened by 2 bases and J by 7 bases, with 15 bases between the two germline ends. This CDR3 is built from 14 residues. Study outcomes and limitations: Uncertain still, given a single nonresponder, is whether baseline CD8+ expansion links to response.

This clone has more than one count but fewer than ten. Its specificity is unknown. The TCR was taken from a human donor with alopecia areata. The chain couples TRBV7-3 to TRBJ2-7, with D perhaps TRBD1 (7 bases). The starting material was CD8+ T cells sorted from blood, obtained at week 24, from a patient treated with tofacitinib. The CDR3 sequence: CASSLVAGGREQYF. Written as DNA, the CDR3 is TGTGCCAGCAGCTTAGTGGCAGGGGGGCGTGAGCAGTACTTC.